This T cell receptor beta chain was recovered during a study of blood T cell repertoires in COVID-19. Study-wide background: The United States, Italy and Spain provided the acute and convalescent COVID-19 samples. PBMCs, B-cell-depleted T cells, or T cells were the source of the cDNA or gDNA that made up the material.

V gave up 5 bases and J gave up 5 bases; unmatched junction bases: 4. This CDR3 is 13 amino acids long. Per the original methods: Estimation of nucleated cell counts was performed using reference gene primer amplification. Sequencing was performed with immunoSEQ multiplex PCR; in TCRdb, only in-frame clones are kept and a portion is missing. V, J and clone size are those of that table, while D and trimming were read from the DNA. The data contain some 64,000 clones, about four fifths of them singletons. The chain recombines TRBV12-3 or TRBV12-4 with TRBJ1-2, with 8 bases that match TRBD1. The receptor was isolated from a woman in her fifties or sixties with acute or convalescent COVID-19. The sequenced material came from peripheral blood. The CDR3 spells CASSGGQEYGYTF. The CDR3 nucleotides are TGTGCCAGCAGTGGGGGACAGGAGTATGGCTACACCTTC.